The 24 T cell receptor beta chains in this list originate from one sample, sequenced in a study of blood T cells in healthy people across ages. With a J-beta primer mix and a sample-barcoded 5' primer, a second PCR ran 7 to 11 cycles. TCRdb reanalysed the 5' RACE reads using MiXCR and keeps one entry per CDR3 protein. The sample contains 650,000 to 1,000,000 distinct CDR3 sequences, roughly 35% of which appear only once. The sample was blood. The receptors derive from a man aged 18 to 30 in good health.

This clonotype has a handful of counts. V gene TRBV5-1 combines with J gene TRBJ2-2; a possible D gene is TRBD1 (5 bases). This CDR3 is built from 15 residues. Germline lookup yields CDR1 SGHRS and CDR2 YFSETQ. V lost 4 bases, J lost 0 bases, and 10 bases lay in between. CDR3 in DNA: TGCGCCAGCAGCCCACGACAGACGAACACCGGGGAGCTGTTTTTT. Translated: CASSPRQTNTGELFF.

J is TRBJ1-1 and V is TRBV2; D may be TRBD1 (5 bases). V was cut by 6 bases and J by 11 bases, with 16 bases left in between. This CDR3 region has 12 residues. CDR1 and CDR2 from the germline V gene are SNHLY and FYNNEI. The CDR3 DNA reads as TGTGCCAGCAGCGTGACAGATGCCGGGGCTTTCTTT. It encodes CASSVTDAGAFF.

This clonotype has at least ten counts. The junction departs from germline at one end; a sequencing error may be responsible. V gene TRBV5-1 combines with J gene TRBJ2-1; D is ambiguous. Germline lookup yields CDR1 SGHRS and CDR2 YFSETQ. The CDR3 sequence is 12 residues long. In DNA form, the CDR3 reads TGTGCCAGCAGCTTAAAGGGAAATGAGCAGTTCTTC. This codes for CASSLKGNEQFF.

This clonotype has just a few counts. The chain links TRBV12-3 or TRBV12-4 to TRBJ2-3; TRBD2 aligns across 13 bases. V was clipped by 6 bases and J by 0 bases; unmatched bases: 3. CDR3 size: 16 residues. The CDR3 coding sequence is TGTGCCAGCAGGACTAGCGGGGGGACTAGCACAGATACGCAGTATTTT. Translation: CASRTSGGTSTDTQYF.

V is TRBV7-2 and J is TRBJ1-4, with a possible D match to TRBD1 (5 bases). Trimming removed 0 bases from V and 8 bases from J, with 13 bases in between. Germline values: CDR1 SGHTA, CDR2 FQGNSA. This CDR3 is built from 15 residues. Written as DNA, the CDR3 is TGTGCCAGCAGCTTAGCGCAGGGCGGCGGGGAAAAACTGTTTTTT. Amino acid sequence: CASSLAQGGGEKLFF.

The V gene is TRBV27, the J gene TRBJ2-4, with D possibly TRBD2 on 6 matching bases. The V end was cut by 2 bases, the J end by 15 bases, with 14 bases between. CDR1 is MNHEY, CDR2 SMNVEV, per germline (reference sequence). The CDR3 covers 12 residues. The CDR3 DNA reads TGTGCCAGCAGTTTACTCGGGGGAGTTATGTACTTC. The encoded protein is CASSLLGGVMYF.

The chain couples TRBV28 to TRBJ2-7; 9 nucleotides agree with TRBD1. The CDR3 is 16 residues long. V lost 5 bases to trimming and J lost 4 bases; unmatched junction nucleotides: 12. Germline CDR1 MDHEN, CDR2 SYDVKM. The CDR3: CASSTQDRGIPYEQYF. The CDR3 DNA sequence: TGTGCCAGCAGTACCCAGGACAGGGGCATTCCTTACGAGCAGTACTTC.

This rearrangement joins TRBV25-1 to TRBJ1-4; 8 bases are a match to TRBD1. Trimming at V came to 3 bases and at J to 7 bases, leaving 7 bases not matched to a gene. The CDR3 spans 15 residues. Germline-derived CDR1 and CDR2 are MGHDK and SYGVNS. The CDR3 region has the DNA TGTGCCAGCAGTGACCCGGGACAGGCGACTGAAAAACTGTTTTTT. Its translation: CASSDPGQATEKLFF.

The chain has TRBV10-3 and TRBJ2-5, with D perhaps matching TRBD1 (5 bases). Germline CDR1 is ENHRY and CDR2 is SYGVKD. Between the trimmed V and J ends, which lost 8 bases and 2 bases, there was a span of 18 bases. This CDR3 region has 15 residues. The CDR3 region has the DNA TGTGCCATCTCAGAAAGAGACAGTCGACAAGAGACCCAGTACTTC. Residues: CAISERDSRQETQYF.

This chain links TRBV7-9 with TRBJ1-2, with D possibly TRBD1 on 5 matching bases. Germline CDR1 reads SEHNR; CDR2 reads FQNEAQ (reference sequence). V lost 4 bases to trimming and J lost 4 bases, with 16 bases between them. The CDR3 has 15 amino acids. The CDR3: CASSSLGASGYGYTF. CDR3 in DNA: TGTGCCAGCAGCTCACTAGGGGCCAGTGGCTATGGCTACACCTTC. The complete variable domain, with remaining parts taken from reference TRBV7-9 and TRBJ1-2, reads DTGVSQNPRHKITKRGQNVTFRCDPISEHNRLYWYRQTLGQGPEFLTYFQNEAQLEKSRLLSDRFSAERPKGSFSTLEIQRTEQGDSAMYLCASSSLGASGYGYTFGSGTRLTVV.

Many counts were recorded for this clonotype. This chain uses TRBV5-5 with TRBJ2-5; a possible D gene is TRBD2 (6 bases). V lost 3 bases, J lost 4 bases, and 19 bases lay in between. Germline V gene data show CDR1 as SGHKS and CDR2 as YYEKEE (reference sequence). This CDR3 has 16 residues. The CDR3: CASSSPLRGRGETQYF. The CDR3 nucleotides read TGTGCCAGCAGCTCCCCATTGCGGGGTCGAGGAGAGACCCAGTACTTC.

V and J are TRBV2 and TRBJ1-4; D might be TRBD1 (5 bases). The CDR3 is made up of 14 amino acids. Germline loops: CDR1 SNHLY, CDR2 FYNNEI. Trimming took off 4 bases at V and 5 bases at J, with 11 bases between the two ends. The DNA of the CDR3 is TGTGCCAGCAGTGTTGGGACGGAGAATGAAAAACTGTTTTTT. Residues: CASSVGTENEKLFF.

Many counts were recorded for this clonotype. The chain is built from TRBV6-6 and TRBJ2-7; TRBD1 matches at 8 bases. This CDR3 contains 14 residues. Germline V gene sequence: CDR1 MNHNY, CDR2 SVGAGI (reference sequence). The V gene end was trimmed by 5 bases and the J gene end by 0 bases; junction bases not matched to a gene: 3. Written as DNA, the CDR3 is TGTGCCAGCAGTAAGGACAGGGCCTCCTACGAGCAGTACTTC. It is translated as CASSKDRASYEQYF.

This clonotype was seen ten or more times. The rearrangement uses TRBV20-1 and TRBJ2-3; 10 bases line up with TRBD2. Germline assignment: CDR1 DFQATT and CDR2 SNEGSKA (reference sequence). The ends lost 3 bases at V and 2 bases at J; junction bases unmatched: 8. CDR3 size: 16 residues. The CDR3 DNA reads TGCAGTGCTAGCCCTCTAGCGGGGGCCCCCACAGATACGCAGTATTTT. Encoded protein: CSASPLAGAPTDTQYF.

About this clonotype: Its ends do not fully match the called genes, so a read error is possible. The chain carries TRBV6-4 and TRBJ1-4, with unresolved D. In germline, CDR1 is MRHNA, CDR2 SNTAGT. The CDR3 extends over 14 amino acids. The CDR3 nucleotides are TGTGCCAGCAGTGAGAGTGCAACTAATGAAAAACCGTTTTTT. This encodes CASSESATNEKPFF.

J is TRBJ2-7 and V is TRBV20-1; possible D gene TRBD2, 5 bases. Germline V gives CDR1 DFQATT, CDR2 SNEGSKA (reference sequence). Trimming removed 0 bases from V and 4 bases from J, with 16 bases in between. The CDR3 length is 15 residues. Here the CDR3 DNA reads TGCAGTGCTAGAGATCCGGGCACCGGGGATTACGAGCAGTACTTC. It translates to CSARDPGTGDYEQYF.

In this sample, this clonotype turned up many times. This chain joins TRBV12-3 or TRBV12-4 and TRBJ1-2; D unresolved. The V gene lost 4 bases and the J gene lost 4 bases, with 13 bases spanning the gap. The CDR3 runs 14 residues. CDR3: CASSWAGRFYGYTF. In nucleotides, the CDR3 is TGTGCCAGCAGTTGGGCGGGCAGGTTCTATGGCTACACCTTC.

The V and J genes are TRBV30 and TRBJ1-5; possibly TRBD1 for D (6 bases). Trimming left V 2 bases short and J 9 bases short, with 17 bases between. The V gene's germline CDR1 is GTSNPN and CDR2 SVGIG (reference sequence). This CDR3 is 14 amino acids long. This CDR3 reads CAWSIQGRDPPQHF. The CDR3 DNA reads as TGTGCCTGGAGTATCCAGGGGCGGGATCCGCCCCAGCATTTT.

A word on this clonotype: An end of the junction differs from the germline gene, which may be a read error. The J gene is TRBJ2-5, the V gene TRBV3-1, with 7 nucleotides matching TRBD2. CDR3 length: 18 amino acids. Germline V lookup: CDR1 LGHDT, CDR2 YNNKEL (reference sequence). The CDR3 region is CASSKDTSTSASQETQYF. The CDR3 DNA is TGTGCCAGCAGCAAAGATACGTCAACTAGCGCGAGTCAAGAGACCCAGTACTTC.

Comment on this clonotype: A read error is possible here, since a much larger clone lies one base away. V is TRBV7-2 and J is TRBJ2-5, with 7 bases aligning to TRBD2. The CDR3 extends over 15 amino acids. Germline V gene data show CDR1 as SGHTA and CDR2 as FQGNSA. For the CDR3, the DNA is TGTGTCAGCAGCCGCAGCGGGGCGCGGCAAGAGACCCAGTACTTC. Translated: CVSSRSGARQETQYF.

This clonotype was seen many times. The CDR3 nucleotides read TGTGCCAGCAGCCGATACACAGATACGCAGTATTTT. This codes for CASSRYTDTQYF. The rearrangement uses TRBV12-3 or TRBV12-4 and TRBJ2-3; no clear D. V was trimmed by 6 bases and J by 2 bases, leaving 6 bases between them. This CDR3 spans 12 amino acids.

The chain couples TRBV7-9 to TRBJ1-1, with D unclear. CDR1 is SEHNR and CDR2 is FQNEAQ in the germline V gene (reference sequence). Trimming took off 8 bases at V and 6 bases at J, with 4 bases between the two ends. This CDR3 comprises 9 residues. In DNA, the CDR3 is TGTGCCAGCGCCCCTGAAGCTTTCTTT. Its protein product is CASAPEAFF.

The CDR3 DNA is TGTGCCAGCAGCTTAGAAAGGACCCAACAGGTGGGGAACACTGAAGCTTTCTTT. Protein sequence: CASSLERTQQVGNTEAFF. The rearrangement links TRBV7-9 to TRBJ1-1; a possible D gene is TRBD1 (5 bases). Germline V gene lookup returns CDR1 SEHNR and CDR2 FQNEAQ (reference sequence). The CDR3 runs to 18 residues. The V gene lost 1 base and the J gene lost 1 base, with 19 bases spanning the gap. The full variable domain, its missing parts supplied by reference TRBV7-9 and TRBJ1-1, is DTGVSQNPRHKITKRGQNVTFRCDPISEHNRLYWYRQTLGQGPEFLTYFQNEAQLEKSRLLSDRFSAERPKGSFSTLEIQRTEQGDSAMYLCASSLERTQQVGNTEAFFGQGTRLTVV.

This clonotype appeared a few times. DNA of the CDR3: TGTGCCAGCAGTCGGACATCCTATAGCAATCAGCCCCAGCATTTT. Amino acids: CASSRTSYSNQPQHF. The chain couples TRBV12-3 or TRBV12-4 to TRBJ1-5; D perhaps matches TRBD1 (5 bases). Trimming removed 5 bases from V and 0 bases from J, with 11 bases in between. CDR3 length: 15 residues.